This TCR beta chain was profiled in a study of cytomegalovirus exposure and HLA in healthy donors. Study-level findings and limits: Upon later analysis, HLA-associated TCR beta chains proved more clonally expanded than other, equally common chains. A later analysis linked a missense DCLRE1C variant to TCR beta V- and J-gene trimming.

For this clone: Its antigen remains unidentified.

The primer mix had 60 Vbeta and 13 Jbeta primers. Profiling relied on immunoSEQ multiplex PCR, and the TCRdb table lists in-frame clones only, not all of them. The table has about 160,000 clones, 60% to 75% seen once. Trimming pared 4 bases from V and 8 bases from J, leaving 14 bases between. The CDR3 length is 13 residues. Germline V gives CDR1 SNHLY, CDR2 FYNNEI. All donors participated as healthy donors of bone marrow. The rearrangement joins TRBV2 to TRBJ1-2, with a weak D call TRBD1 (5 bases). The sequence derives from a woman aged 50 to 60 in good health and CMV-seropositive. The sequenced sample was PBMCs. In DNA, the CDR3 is TGTGCCAGCAGTGGGGGCACGGCATTGGGCTACACCTTC. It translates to CASSGGTALGYTF.